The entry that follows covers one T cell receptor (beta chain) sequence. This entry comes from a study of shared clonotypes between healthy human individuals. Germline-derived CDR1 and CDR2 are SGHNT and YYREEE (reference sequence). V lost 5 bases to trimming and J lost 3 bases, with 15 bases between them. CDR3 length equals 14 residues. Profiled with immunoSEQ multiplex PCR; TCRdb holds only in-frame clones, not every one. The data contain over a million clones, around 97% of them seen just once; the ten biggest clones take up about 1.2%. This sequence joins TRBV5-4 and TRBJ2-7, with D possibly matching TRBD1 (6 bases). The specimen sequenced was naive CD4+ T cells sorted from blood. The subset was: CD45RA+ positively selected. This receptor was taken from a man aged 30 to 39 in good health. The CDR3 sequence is CASSPALDSYEQYF. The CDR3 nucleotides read TGTGCCAGCAGTCCTGCCCTGGACAGCTACGAGCAGTACTTC.